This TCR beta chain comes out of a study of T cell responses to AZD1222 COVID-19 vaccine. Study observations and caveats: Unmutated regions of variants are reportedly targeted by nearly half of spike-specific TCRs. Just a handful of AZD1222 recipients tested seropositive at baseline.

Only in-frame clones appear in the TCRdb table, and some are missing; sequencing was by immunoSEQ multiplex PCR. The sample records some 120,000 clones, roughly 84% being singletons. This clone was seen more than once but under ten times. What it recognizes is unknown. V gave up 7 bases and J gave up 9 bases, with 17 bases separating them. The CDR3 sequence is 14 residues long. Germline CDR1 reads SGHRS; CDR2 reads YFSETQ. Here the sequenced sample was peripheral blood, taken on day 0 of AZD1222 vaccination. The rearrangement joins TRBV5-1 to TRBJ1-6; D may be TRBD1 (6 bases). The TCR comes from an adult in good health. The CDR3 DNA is TGCGCCAGCTCTGAGGGGGTTACGAGTTCACCCCTCCACTTT. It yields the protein CASSEGVTSSPLHF.